A selection of T cell receptor beta chains follows, all from one sample in a study of graft-versus-host responses after intestinal transplantation. These receptors have no identified antigens. The table came from immunoSEQ multiplex PCR; TCRdb's copy has only in-frame clones and leaves some out. The repertoire holds about 100,000 clones, with 87% as singletons. Sequenced here: unstimulated CD4+ T cells sorted from spleen or lymph node cells, sampled before transplant. Source of these receptors: a human donor who was the organ donor for an intestinal transplant. CDR3s include the opening cysteine and the closing phenylalanine or tryptophan. Each record gives: V gene, clone size, J gene, CDR3 protein. Clone size is stated in some rows and not others, as once, few, many or a class when expanded.

>TRBV2|-|TRBJ1-1
CASSEPGSGTEAFF
>TRBV2|-|TRBJ2-7
CASSEQGYEQYF
>TRBV6-6|-|TRBJ2-7
CASSWGTGGKKNEQYF
>TRBV6-5|once|TRBJ1-1
CASSYSDRGNTEAFF
>TRBV5-6|-|TRBJ1-2
CASSSGQANYGYTF
>TRBV29-1|once|TRBJ2-7
CSVDMGRYEQYF
>TRBV30|-|TRBJ2-3
CAWSVLQGADTQYF
>TRBV5-6|-|TRBJ2-3
CASSPIRGADTQYF
>TRBV7-3|-|TRBJ2-3
CASSQNPGSAVGDTQYF
>TRBV5-1|-|TRBJ1-6
CASSWDRGNSPLHF
>TRBV18|-|TRBJ2-1
CASSPGATGNNEQFF
>TRBV5-6|-|TRBJ2-1
CASSYYDRVNEQFF
>TRBV30|-|TRBJ2-1
CALEPGLVNNEQFF
>TRBV5-6|-|TRBJ2-3
CASSAAGEGTQYF
>TRBV30|-|TRBJ1-1
CAWIFRGREEAFF
>TRBV5-4|-|TRBJ2-7
CASSLVTGVSYEQYF
>TRBV30|once|TRBJ1-5
CAWSVGGSNQPQHF
>TRBV30|once|TRBJ1-3
CACENASGNTIYF
>TRBV28|few|TRBJ1-3
CASSLLGKGGPGNTIYF
>TRBV27|-|TRBJ1-2
CASSSTGGAGYGYTF
>TRBV15|-|TRBJ1-1
CATSRGDRGLTEAFF
>TRBV6-5|-|TRBJ2-1
CASSLTSGGLEQFF
>TRBV11-2|-|TRBJ1-2
CASSLDVTFSYGYTF
>TRBV5-6|few|TRBJ1-2
CASSIRGKGYGYTF
>TRBV6-1|-|TRBJ1-1
CASMDRGLNTEAFF
>TRBV6-6|-|TRBJ1-2
CASSFSPLDTAGYTF
>TRBV5-6|-|TRBJ2-2
CASSFGLNTGELFF
>TRBV29-1|-|TRBJ1-2
CSVPTGDLSNYGYTF
>TRBV2|once|TRBJ1-4
CASSLLQDEKLFF
>TRBV5-1|-|TRBJ2-7
CASSRDGRSYEQYF
>TRBV19|-|TRBJ2-1
CASAPRGGRRGIGIYNEQFF
>TRBV28|-|TRBJ1-5
CASSSPDGF
>TRBV30|-|TRBJ2-7
CAWNTGGEQYF
>TRBV23-1|-|TRBJ1-5
CASSQSEGLPYRRTQHF
>TRBV6-1|-|TRBJ1-6
CASSGRTGSFSPLHF
>TRBV18|-|TRBJ1-2
CASSPPDSRRGYTF